The next 7 T cell receptor beta chains were all read from a single sample in a study of identical twins. TCRdb re-analysed the 5' RACE reads in MiXCR, keeping a single row per CDR3 protein. The sample holds hundreds of thousands of distinct CDR3 sequences, 8.5% to 9.5% seen once. This sample was also put to use in a study of yellow fever vaccine responses in identical twins.

The sequenced sample consisted of PBMCs. These receptors were taken from a woman aged 18-29 years in good health.

V and J are TRBV5-1 and TRBJ2-3; 8 bases agree with TRBD2. The CDR3 totals 19 residues. With 3 bases clipped from V and 0 bases from J, the junction kept 15 bases outside the gene matches. Germline-derived CDR1 and CDR2 are SGHRS and YFSETQ. The CDR3 sequence: CASSSWGTSQKPSTDTQYF. Written as DNA, the CDR3 is TGCGCCAGCAGCTCCTGGGGGACTAGTCAAAAACCTAGCACAGATACGCAGTATTTT.

In its sample, this clonotype was seen a few times. The chain employs TRBV27 and TRBJ2-7; 11 positions match TRBD2. This CDR3 has 17 residues. The V gene end was trimmed by 3 bases and the J gene end by 5 bases; junction bases not matched to a gene: 12. CDR1 is MNHEY, CDR2 SMNVEV, per germline (reference sequence). The CDR3 loop reads CASSLSQSTSGSDEQYF. The CDR3 region has the DNA TGTGCCAGCAGTTTGTCTCAGTCAACTAGCGGGAGCGACGAGCAGTACTTC.

V gene TRBV7-9 combines with J gene TRBJ2-3; D not resolved. Germline V lookup: CDR1 SEHNR, CDR2 FQNEAQ (reference sequence). This CDR3 is built from 15 residues. Trimming removed 0 bases at V and 2 bases at J, with 9 bases between. The CDR3 coding sequence is TGTGCCAGCAGCTTAGCGTTGCAGCTCACAGATACGCAGTATTTT. It translates to CASSLALQLTDTQYF.

The chain combines TRBV5-1 with TRBJ2-1; no definite D call. V was shortened by 7 bases and J by 6 bases, with 11 bases between the two germline ends. This CDR3 contains 12 residues. Germline lookup yields CDR1 SGHRS and CDR2 YFSETQ. This CDR3 is CASATNFNEQFF. In DNA, the CDR3 is TGCGCCAGCGCCACCAACTTCAATGAGCAGTTCTTC.

In this sample, this clonotype turned up a few times. V gene TRBV6-5 combines with J gene TRBJ2-5; D is ambiguous. Per germline, CDR1 MNHEY and CDR2 SVGAGI. Trimming stripped 2 bases from V and 1 base from J, with 14 bases between. CDR3 length: 16 residues. DNA of the CDR3: TGTGCCAGCAGTTACGGTGTAGGGAACCCCCAAGAGACCCAGTACTTC. Residues: CASSYGVGNPQETQYF.

This clonotype came up many times. The chain has TRBV29-1 and TRBJ2-5; 10 bases are shared with TRBD1. CDR3 size: 16 residues. Germline CDR1 is SQVTM and CDR2 is ANQGSEA. Losses at the gene ends were 7 bases for V and 0 bases for J; bases not matched to a gene: 11. Here the CDR3 DNA reads TGCAGCGCCGAAGCATGGGACAGGGGAGACCAAGAGACCCAGTACTTC. Its protein product is CSAEAWDRGDQETQYF.

This clonotype has a handful of counts. The chain couples TRBV6-2 or TRBV6-3 to TRBJ1-4, with a possible D match to TRBD1 (5 bases). Germline V gives CDR1 MNHEY, CDR2 SVGEGT. The CDR3 length is 17 residues. V was trimmed by 6 bases and J by 5 bases, leaving 22 bases between them. The DNA of the CDR3 is TGTGCCAGCAGGGTAGGGACCGCCCGCCGTAAAAATGAAAAACTGTTTTTT. The encoded protein is CASRVGTARRKNEKLFF.